The 14 T cell receptor beta chains presented below share a single source sample, sequenced in a study of T cells in tuberculosis. Method: immunoSEQ multiplex PCR; TCRdb's copy keeps in-frame clones and lacks some. The sample shows over 25,000 clones, 95% to 96% of them seen only once. Sequencing was carried out using PBMCs. The receptors here all came from a donor between 10 and 35 years old with latent tuberculosis or without tuberculosis infection.

The rearrangement links TRBV30 to TRBJ2-3; TRBD1 matches at 7 bases. Germline trimming cut 3 bases from V and 0 bases from J; bases unmatched to any gene: 6. Looked up from germline, CDR1 is GTSNPN and CDR2 is SVGIG (reference sequence). This CDR3 is 15 amino acids long. The CDR3 spells CAWSATGQSTDTQYF. In DNA, the CDR3 is TGTGCCTGGAGCGCTACGGGACAGAGCACAGATACGCAGTATTTT.

The rearrangement joins TRBV9 to TRBJ1-3, with TRBD1 identical over 11 bases. The V gene end was trimmed by 4 bases and the J gene end by 1 base; junction bases not matched to a gene: 4. Germline CDR1 SGDLS, CDR2 YYNGEE. CDR3 size: 16 residues. CDR3 region: CASSPGQGASGNTIYF. The DNA of the CDR3 is TGTGCCAGCAGCCCCGGACAGGGGGCTTCTGGAAACACCATATATTTT.

The chain employs TRBV7-9 and TRBJ1-3, with 7 bases lining up with TRBD1. CDR1 and CDR2 from the germline V gene are SEHNR and FQNEAQ (reference sequence). The CDR3 is 16 residues long. With V trimmed by 5 bases and J by 2 bases, 9 bases remained unmatched. The CDR3 region has the DNA TGTGCCAGCAGCCTCTCAGGGGGAGCTCCTGGAAACACCATATATTTT. Amino acids: CASSLSGGAPGNTIYF. Filled out from reference TRBV7-9 and TRBJ1-3, the complete variable domain reads DTGVSQNPRHKITKRGQNVTFRCDPISEHNRLYWYRQTLGQGPEFLTYFQNEAQLEKSRLLSDRFSAERPKGSFSTLEIQRTEQGDSAMYLCASSLSGGAPGNTIYFGEGSWLTVV.

This chain links TRBV27 with TRBJ1-2; D unclear. Germline V gene data show CDR1 as MNHEY and CDR2 as SMNVEV (reference sequence). CDR3 length equals 13 residues. V was shortened by 7 bases and J by 3 bases, with 12 bases between the two germline ends. CDR3 nucleotide sequence: TGTGCCAGCAAACCGGGGTTACACTATGGCTACACCTTC. Translation gives CASKPGLHYGYTF.

The rearrangement joins TRBV7-9 to TRBJ1-1, with D uncertain. The V end lost 5 bases, the J end lost 6 bases, and 13 bases lay between the germline ends. Germline-derived CDR1 and CDR2 are SEHNR and FQNEAQ (reference sequence). This CDR3 comprises 13 residues. This chain's CDR3 is CASSPTEEAEAFF. The DNA for the CDR3 is TGTGCCAGCAGCCCTACGGAAGAGGCTGAAGCTTTCTTT.

The genes are TRBV27 and TRBJ2-3; TRBD2 matches at 9 bases. In germline, CDR1 is MNHEY, CDR2 SMNVEV (reference sequence). V lost 5 bases and J lost 6; bases outside the gene matches: 15. This CDR3 region has 17 residues. The CDR3 reads CASSLRWSGGRWDTQYF. The DNA of the CDR3 is TGTGCCAGCAGTCTTCGGTGGAGCGGGGGGAGATGGGATACGCAGTATTTT.

The J gene is TRBJ1-5, the V gene TRBV2; no clear D. Germline V gene sequence: CDR1 SNHLY, CDR2 FYNNEI. The CDR3 is 13 amino acids. Trimming removed 3 bases at V and 6 bases at J, with 9 bases between. The CDR3 DNA reads TGTGCCAGCAGTGATAAGTCTACTCAGCCCCAGCATTTT. Encoded protein: CASSDKSTQPQHF.

The chain employs TRBV6-1 and TRBJ2-3; 8 bases match TRBD2. With 8 bases clipped from V and 2 bases from J, the junction kept 9 bases outside the gene matches. CDR3 length equals 15 residues. Looked up from germline, CDR1 is MNHNS and CDR2 is SASEGT. The CDR3 here is CASSTLAGDTDTQYF. In nucleotides, the CDR3 is TGTGCCAGCTCGACTCTAGCGGGCGACACAGATACGCAGTATTTT.

This rearrangement joins TRBV7-2 to TRBJ2-1; the D gene is possibly TRBD2 (6 bases). V lost 6 bases to trimming and J lost 5 bases, with 17 bases between them. Germline values: CDR1 SGHTA, CDR2 FQGNSA. The CDR3 consists of 15 residues. Written as DNA, the CDR3 is TGTGCCAGCAGTCTAACGGGACTTCTAGACAATGAGCAGTTCTTC. Translating gives CASSLTGLLDNEQFF.

The chain uses TRBV29-1 and TRBJ2-7; D is perhaps TRBD2 (6 bases). V lost 6 bases to trimming and J lost 3 bases, with 12 bases between them. Germline V gene lookup returns CDR1 SQVTM and CDR2 ANQGSEA. There are 12 residues in the CDR3. This CDR3 is CSVGRGDYEQYF. Here the CDR3 DNA reads TGCAGCGTAGGGCGGGGTGACTACGAGCAGTACTTC.

This chain connects TRBV7-9 to TRBJ1-1; D uncertain. Germline CDR1 reads SEHNR; CDR2 reads FQNEAQ (reference sequence). Between the trimmed V and J ends, which lost 2 bases and 1 base, there was a span of 5 bases. The CDR3 sequence is 13 residues long. The CDR3 DNA follows: TGTGCCAGCAGCTTACATCCGAACACTGAAGCTTTCTTT. Translated, it gives CASSLHPNTEAFF.

The table lists this clone with a count of one. This chain uses TRBV19 with TRBJ1-4, with D unclear. The V gene lost 1 base and the J gene lost 4 bases, with 4 bases spanning the gap. The CDR3 spans 13 residues. In germline, CDR1 is LNHDA, CDR2 SQIVND (reference sequence). CDR3: CASSIAHNEKLFF. In nucleotides, the CDR3 is TGTGCCAGTAGTATAGCCCATAATGAAAAACTGTTTTTT.

This sequence joins TRBV6-6 and TRBJ1-2, with D perhaps TRBD1 (5 bases). The CDR3 runs 13 residues. From germline, CDR1 is MNHNY and CDR2 SVGAGI (reference sequence). The V end lost 5 bases, the J end lost 4 bases, and 11 bases lay between the germline ends. CDR3: CASSPTEFYGYTF. In DNA form, the CDR3 reads TGTGCCAGCAGTCCGACAGAGTTCTATGGCTACACCTTC.

The chain couples TRBV4-3 to TRBJ1-2, with D perhaps TRBD1 (5 bases). Germline values: CDR1 LGHNA, CDR2 YSLEER. The CDR3 runs to 15 residues. V shed 0 bases and J shed 6 bases, with 14 bases lying between them. This chain's CDR3 is CASSQDPGRENGYTF. The CDR3 DNA reads TGCGCCAGCAGCCAAGATCCCGGCAGGGAAAATGGCTACACCTTC.